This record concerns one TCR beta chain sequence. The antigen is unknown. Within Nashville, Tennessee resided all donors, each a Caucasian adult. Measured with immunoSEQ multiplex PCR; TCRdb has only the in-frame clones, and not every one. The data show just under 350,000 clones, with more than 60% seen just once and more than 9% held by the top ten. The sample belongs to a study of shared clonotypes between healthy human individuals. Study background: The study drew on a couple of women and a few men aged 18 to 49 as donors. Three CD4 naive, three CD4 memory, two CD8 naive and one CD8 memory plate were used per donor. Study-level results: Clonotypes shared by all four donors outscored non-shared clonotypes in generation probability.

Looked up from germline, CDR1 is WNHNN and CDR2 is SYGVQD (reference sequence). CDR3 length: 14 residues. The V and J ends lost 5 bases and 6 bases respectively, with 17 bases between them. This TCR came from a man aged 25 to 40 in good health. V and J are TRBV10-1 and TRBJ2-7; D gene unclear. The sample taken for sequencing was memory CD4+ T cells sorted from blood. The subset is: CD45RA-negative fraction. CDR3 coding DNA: TGCGCCAGCAGTTTAACAGCAGCCTCACGCGAGCAGTACTTC. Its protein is CASSLTAASREQYF.